One T cell receptor (beta chain) is described in this entry. This sample was taken from a study of blood T cell repertoires in COVID-19. V shed 4 bases and J shed 4 bases, with 16 bases lying between them. The CDR3 covers 15 residues. Germline loops: CDR1 LNHDA, CDR2 SQIVND (reference sequence). Clones were read by immunoSEQ multiplex PCR, and TCRdb kept only the in-frame ones, dropping some. Of approximately 77,000 clones in the sample, about 87% were seen once. The TCR originated in an elderly woman with acute or convalescent COVID-19. Sequencing was done on a sample of peripheral blood. The chain links TRBV19 to TRBJ1-2; possibly TRBD1 for D (6 bases). CDR3 DNA sequence: TGTGCCAGTAGTACTCAGACAGGTAAGGCCTATGGCTACACCTTC. It codes for CASSTQTGKAYGYTF.